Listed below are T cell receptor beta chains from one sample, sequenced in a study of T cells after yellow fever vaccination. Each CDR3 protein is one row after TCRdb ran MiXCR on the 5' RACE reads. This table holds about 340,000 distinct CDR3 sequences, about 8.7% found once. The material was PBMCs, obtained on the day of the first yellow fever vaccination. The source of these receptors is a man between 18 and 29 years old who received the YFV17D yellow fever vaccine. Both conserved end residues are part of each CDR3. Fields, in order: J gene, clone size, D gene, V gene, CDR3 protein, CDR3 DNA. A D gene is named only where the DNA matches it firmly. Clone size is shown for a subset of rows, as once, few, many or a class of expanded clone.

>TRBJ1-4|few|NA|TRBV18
CASSQTARNEKLFF
TGTGCCAGCTCACAGACGGCTCGCAATGAAAAACTGTTTTTT
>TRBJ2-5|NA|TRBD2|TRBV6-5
CASSNSLGGGETQYF
TGTGCCAGCAGCAACTCCCTCGGGGGGGGGGAGACCCAGTACTTC
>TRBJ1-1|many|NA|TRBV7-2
CASSPWQGTNTEAFF
TGTGCCAGCAGCCCATGGCAGGGGACGAACACTGAAGCTTTCTTT
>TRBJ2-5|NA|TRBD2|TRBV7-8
CASSELRTSGVETQYF
TGTGCCAGCAGCGAACTGCGGACTAGCGGGGTTGAGACCCAGTACTTC
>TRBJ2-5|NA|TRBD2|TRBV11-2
CASSFGTSGGRETQYF
TGTGCCAGCAGCTTTGGGACTAGCGGGGGTAGGGAGACCCAGTACTTC
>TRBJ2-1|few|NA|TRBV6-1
CASSRTGTTNEFF
TGTGCCAGCAGTAGGACCGGGACGACCAACGAGTTCTTC
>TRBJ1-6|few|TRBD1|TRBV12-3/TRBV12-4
CASSLPGGTGISSYNSPLHF
TGTGCCAGCAGTCTCCCTGGAGGGACAGGGATTAGCTCCTATAATTCACCCCTCCACTTT
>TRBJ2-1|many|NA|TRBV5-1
CASSLGIGAYNEQFF
TGCGCCAGCAGCTTGGGAATTGGGGCCTACAATGAGCAGTTCTTC
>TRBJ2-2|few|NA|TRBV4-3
CASSQVTGASGELFF
TGCGCCAGCAGCCAAGTCACCGGGGCGTCCGGGGAGCTGTTTTTT
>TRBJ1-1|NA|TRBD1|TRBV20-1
CSARDRTGGSTEAFF
TGCAGTGCTAGAGATCGGACAGGGGGAAGCACTGAAGCTTTCTTT
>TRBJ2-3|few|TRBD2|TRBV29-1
CSVDSGGAADTQYF
TGCAGCGTTGATTCGGGGGGGGCGGCAGATACGCAGTATTTT
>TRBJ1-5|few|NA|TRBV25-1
CASSEYTDFQPQHF
TGTGCCAGCAGTGAATATACAGATTTTCAGCCCCAGCATTTT
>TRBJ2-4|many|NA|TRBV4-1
CASSQDNRVDKNIQYF
TGCGCCAGCAGCCAAGATAACAGGGTGGACAAAAACATTCAGTACTTC
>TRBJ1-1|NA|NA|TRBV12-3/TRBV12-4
CASIWGGTEAFF
TGTGCCAGCATCTGGGGGGGCACTGAAGCTTTCTTT
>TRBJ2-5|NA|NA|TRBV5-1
CASSLGSAGDWAQYF
TGCGCCAGCAGCTTGGGATCGGCGGGCGACTGGGCCCAGTACTTC
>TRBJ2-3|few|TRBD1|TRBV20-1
CSARVPQGAGNTQYF
TGCAGTGCTAGAGTCCCTCAGGGGGCGGGGAATACGCAGTATTTT
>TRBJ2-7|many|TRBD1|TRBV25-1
CASSPLWTGTGEQYF
TGTGCCAGCAGTCCCCTATGGACAGGGACTGGCGAGCAGTACTTC
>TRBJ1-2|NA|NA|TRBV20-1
CSAPGGGFGYTF
TGCAGTGCCCCCGGCGGGGGTTTCGGCTACACCTTC
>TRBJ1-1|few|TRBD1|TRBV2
CASTDQGAEAFF
TGTGCCAGCACTGACCAGGGGGCTGAAGCTTTCTTT
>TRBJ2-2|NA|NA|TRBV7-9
CASSLWGDTGELFF
TGTGCCAGCAGCTTATGGGGGGACACCGGGGAGCTGTTTTTT
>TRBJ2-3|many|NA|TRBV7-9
CASSPGGGADTQYF
TGTGCCAGCAGCCCTGGCGGGGGCGCAGATACGCAGTATTTT
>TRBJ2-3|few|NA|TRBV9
CASSTRDSEPDTQYF
TGTGCCAGCAGCACCCGGGACTCGGAACCAGATACGCAGTATTTT
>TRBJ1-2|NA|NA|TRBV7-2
CASSFRQGGVDTF
TGTGCCAGCAGCTTCCGGCAGGGAGGGGTAGACACCTTC
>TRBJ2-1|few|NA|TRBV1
CTIPRNEQFF
TGCACCATCCCCCGGAATGAGCAGTTCTTC
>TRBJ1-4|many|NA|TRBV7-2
CASSRIQQGEKLFF
TGTGCCAGCAGCCGAATACAGCAAGGTGAAAAACTGTTTTTT
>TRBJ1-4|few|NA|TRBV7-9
CASTGGDNEKLFF
TGTGCCAGCACCGGGGGGGATAATGAAAAACTGTTTTTT
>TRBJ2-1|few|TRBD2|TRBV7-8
CASGKPTGLLSPGNEQFF
TGTGCCAGCGGCAAACCCACGGGACTACTATCCCCAGGAAATGAGCAGTTCTTC
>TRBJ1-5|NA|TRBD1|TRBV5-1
CASSYTGGDQPQHF
TGCGCCAGCAGCTACACAGGGGGCGATCAGCCCCAGCATTTT
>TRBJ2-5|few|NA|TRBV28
CASSFPQQQETQYF
TGTGCCAGCAGTTTCCCCCAGCAACAAGAGACCCAGTACTTC
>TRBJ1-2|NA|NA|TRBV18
CASSPPGLGNYGYTF
TGTGCCAGCTCACCACCGGGTCTCGGGAACTATGGCTACACCTTC
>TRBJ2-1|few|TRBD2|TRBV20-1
CSARGLVSEQFF
TGCAGTGCTAGGGGACTAGTTAGTGAGCAGTTCTTC
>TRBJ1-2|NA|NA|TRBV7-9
CASSFAGAFGYTF
TGTGCCAGCAGCTTCGCTGGGGCCTTCGGGTACACCTTC
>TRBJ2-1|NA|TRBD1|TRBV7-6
CASSFYAGTGAGNEQFF
TGTGCCAGCAGCTTCTATGCCGGGACAGGGGCAGGGAATGAGCAGTTCTTC
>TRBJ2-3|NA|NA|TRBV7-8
CASSLEVLRTDTQYF
TGTGCCAGCAGCTTAGAGGTCTTACGCACAGATACGCAGTATTTT
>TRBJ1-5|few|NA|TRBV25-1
CASSDTGTRQPQHF
TGTGCCAGCAGTGATACAGGGACCAGACAGCCCCAGCATTTT
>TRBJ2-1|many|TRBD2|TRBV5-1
CASSRITSGGAGEQFF
TGCGCCAGCAGCCGGATTACTAGCGGGGGGGCTGGTGAGCAGTTCTTC